The 20 T cell receptor beta chains in this list originate from one sample, sequenced in a study of T cell responses to AZD1222 COVID-19 vaccine. Measured with immunoSEQ multiplex PCR; TCRdb has only the in-frame clones, and not every one. The sample yields approximately 97,000 clones, 85% to 90% seen once. The sequenced sample was peripheral blood, obtained on day 0 of AZD1222 vaccination. The receptors were gathered from an adult in good health.

The chain is built from TRBV28 and TRBJ1-6; perhaps TRBD1 as D (6 bases). This CDR3 has 15 amino acids. Deletions cut 6 bases from V and 6 bases from J, with 15 bases between. CDR1 and CDR2 (germline): MDHEN, SYDVKM. The DNA for the CDR3 is TGTGCCAGCAGGGGGGCGACAGGTGCTAATTCACCCCTCCACTTT. Its translation is CASRGATGANSPLHF.

CDR3 bases: TGTGCCAGCAGTGTCTGGGTTGGGGAGACCCAGTACTTC. This translates into CASSVWVGETQYF. The rearrangement joins TRBV2 to TRBJ2-5, with D uncertain. V dropped 4 bases and J dropped 5 bases, with 11 bases sitting between them. CDR1 and CDR2 (germline): SNHLY, FYNNEI. The CDR3 is made up of 13 amino acids.

As regards this clone: The sample has other DNA sequences that encode this CDR3 too. The chain links TRBV5-1 to TRBJ1-1; D possibly corresponds to TRBD1 (6 bases). Germline V gene lookup returns CDR1 SGHRS and CDR2 YFSETQ. CDR3 length: 14 residues. The V gene lost 4 bases and the J gene lost 0 bases, with 10 bases spanning the gap. In DNA, the CDR3 is TGCGCCAGCAGCCTCGGACAGATGAACACTGAAGCTTTCTTT. Translated: CASSLGQMNTEAFF.

V is TRBV7-2 and J is TRBJ2-3; D is ambiguous. V was pared by 1 base and J by 0 bases, with 2 bases between. The length of the CDR3 is 13 residues. Germline CDR1 and CDR2: SGHTA and FQGNSA. The DNA for the CDR3 is TGTGCCAGCAGCTTAGATAGCACAGATACGCAGTATTTT. Protein: CASSLDSTDTQYF.

J is TRBJ2-1 and V is TRBV6-5; perhaps TRBD2 as D (6 bases). V shed 8 bases and J shed 1 base, with 9 bases lying between them. CDR1 is MNHEY and CDR2 is SVGAGI in the germline V gene. The CDR3 contains 13 residues. CDR3 protein: CASGGDSYNEQFF. CDR3 coding DNA: TGTGCCAGCGGCGGGGATTCCTACAATGAGCAGTTCTTC.

The CDR3 spells CASSLGQGYTEAFF. The CDR3 DNA reads TGCGCCAGCAGCTTGGGACAGGGCTACACTGAAGCTTTCTTT. The rearrangement uses TRBV5-1 and TRBJ1-1, with TRBD1 matching over 7 bases. Germline loops: CDR1 SGHRS, CDR2 YFSETQ. The V and J ends lost 0 bases and 3 bases, in that order; junction bases with no gene match: 2. The CDR3 runs 14 residues. Looking up the rest from reference TRBV5-1 and TRBJ1-1 gives the full variable domain: KAGVTQTPRYLIKTRGQQVTLSCSPISGHRSVSWYQQTPGQGLQFLFEYFSETQRNKGNFPGRFSGRQFSNSRSEMNVSTLELGDSALYLCASSLGQGYTEAFFGQGTRLTVV.

This clone appeared once. The J gene is TRBJ2-7, the V gene TRBV11-2; 9 nucleotides agree with TRBD2. Germline V gives CDR1 SGHAT, CDR2 FQNNGV. This CDR3 spans 13 amino acids. The junction had 3 bases not matched to a gene; V was cut back by 2 bases and J by 7 bases. The CDR3 spells CASSLYLAGEQYF. CDR3 nucleotides: TGTGCCAGCAGCTTATATCTAGCGGGGGAGCAGTACTTC.

The rearrangement uses TRBV9 and TRBJ2-7, with D hard to call. V was pared by 0 bases and J by 0 bases, with 16 bases between. Germline-derived CDR1 and CDR2 are SGDLS and YYNGEE. This CDR3 has 17 amino acids. The CDR3 is CASSVAPGGASSYEQYF. The CDR3 DNA reads as TGTGCCAGCAGCGTAGCCCCGGGTGGAGCTAGCTCCTACGAGCAGTACTTC.

The J gene is TRBJ1-6, the V gene TRBV7-8; D gene unclear. CDR1 SGHVS and CDR2 FQNEAQ come from the germline V gene. The CDR3 runs 16 residues. Trimming left V 5 bases short and J 0 bases short, with 11 bases between. The CDR3 loop is CASSRESSSYNSPLHF. The CDR3 DNA reads TGTGCCAGCAGCCGAGAGTCCAGCTCCTATAATTCACCCCTCCACTTT.

The rearrangement joins TRBV28 to TRBJ2-1; D ambiguous. The V gene lost 7 bases and the J gene lost 5 bases, with 12 bases spanning the gap. Germline V gives CDR1 MDHEN, CDR2 SYDVKM. The CDR3 is 13 amino acids. The CDR3 sequence is CASTEYTNNEQFF. CDR3 bases: TGTGCCAGCACTGAGTACACGAACAATGAGCAGTTCTTC.

The chain joins TRBV15 to TRBJ2-1, with 9 bases that match TRBD1. V lost 1 base, J lost 7 bases, and 5 bases stayed unmatched. The length of the CDR3 is 15 residues. Germline lookup yields CDR1 LNHNV and CDR2 YYDKDF (reference sequence). CDR3 nucleotide sequence: TGTGCCACCAGCAGAGCCGGGACAGGGTGGAATGAGCAGTTCTTC. Protein: CATSRAGTGWNEQFF.

V gene TRBV7-9 combines with J gene TRBJ1-6; 8 nucleotides align to TRBD1. Germline CDR1 and CDR2: SEHNR and FQNEAQ (reference sequence). J gave up 10 bases and V 2 bases, and 1 base lay outside the gene matches. There are 13 residues in the CDR3. The CDR3 spells CASSLTGGSPLHF. The CDR3 nucleotides read TGTGCCAGCAGCTTAACAGGGGGGTCACCCCTCCACTTT. The variable domain in full, completed from reference TRBV7-9 and TRBJ1-6, reads DTGVSQNPRHKITKRGQNVTFRCDPISEHNRLYWYRQTLGQGPEFLTYFQNEAQLEKSRLLSDRFSAERPKGSFSTLEIQRTEQGDSAMYLCASSLTGGSPLHFGNGTRLTVT.

The chain employs TRBV6-5 and TRBJ2-7; 8 positions agree with TRBD2. V lost 7 bases and J lost 3; bases outside the gene matches: 8. The CDR3 runs 14 residues. The V gene's germline CDR1 is MNHEY and CDR2 SVGAGI. In DNA, the CDR3 is TGTGCCAGCAAATGGGCTAGCGGGTTCTACGAGCAGTACTTC. This gives the protein CASKWASGFYEQYF.

V gene TRBV19 combines with J gene TRBJ2-7, with 10 bases that match TRBD2. Germline CDR1 LNHDA, CDR2 SQIVND (reference sequence). The CDR3 covers 15 residues. Unmatched junction bases numbered 0, after V lost 1 base and J lost 0 bases. CDR3 DNA: TGTGCCAGTAGTATAGCTAGCGGGAGCTCCTACGAGCAGTACTTC. Amino acids: CASSIASGSSYEQYF.

This clone was detected once. This chain uses TRBV7-2 with TRBJ1-5; D uncertain. Germline-derived CDR1 and CDR2 are SGHTA and FQGNSA. V was shortened by 4 bases and J by 5 bases, with 12 bases between the two germline ends. The CDR3 is 14 amino acids. The CDR3 DNA sequence: TGTGCCAGCAGCTCCCCCGGGTCGGATCAGCCCCAGCATTTT. Protein: CASSSPGSDQPQHF.

The genes are TRBV7-2 and TRBJ1-3; TRBD1 matches 7 bases. Losses at the gene ends were 4 bases for V and 4 bases for J; bases not matched to a gene: 7. The CDR3 covers 15 residues. The germline CDR1 and CDR2 sequences are SGHTA and FQGNSA. This CDR3 reads CASSYRGSGGNTIYF. CDR3 nucleotides: TGTGCCAGCAGCTACAGGGGTTCTGGAGGAAACACCATATATTTT.

This chain uses TRBV19 with TRBJ1-1, with D unclear. The CDR3 is made up of 15 amino acids. V lost 1 base and J 1 base, leaving 10 bases between the germline ends. CDR1 is LNHDA and CDR2 is SQIVND in the germline V gene (reference sequence). In DNA form, the CDR3 reads TGTGCCAGTAGTATAGGAGGAGTAGGGAACACTGAAGCTTTCTTT. Amino acid sequence: CASSIGGVGNTEAFF. The whole variable domain, filled in from reference TRBV19 and TRBJ1-1, reads DGGITQSPKYLFRKEGQNVTLSCEQNLNHDAMYWYRQDPGQGLRLIYYSQIVNDFQKGDIAEGYSVSREKKESFPLTVTSAQKNPTAFYLCASSIGGVGNTEAFFGQGTRLTVV.

This clone came up a few times. V is TRBV6-5 and J is TRBJ2-7; D gene uncertain. Germline V gives CDR1 MNHEY, CDR2 SVGAGI. The CDR3 has 12 residues. V was pared by 7 bases and J by 0 bases, with 7 bases between. CDR3 DNA: TGTGCCAGCACGACACACTCCTACGAGCAGTACTTC. Translation: CASTTHSYEQYF.

The chain couples TRBV19 to TRBJ2-4, with D unresolved. The CDR3 totals 16 residues. V shed 3 bases and J shed 2 bases, with 14 bases lying between them. Germline V gives CDR1 LNHDA, CDR2 SQIVND (reference sequence). CDR3 coding DNA: TGTGCCAGTAGTATCGATGGGGTTGGGACCAAAAACATTCAGTACTTC. Amino acids: CASSIDGVGTKNIQYF.

V and J are TRBV4-3 and TRBJ1-2; weak D call: TRBD1 (6 bases). Germline lookup yields CDR1 LGHNA and CDR2 YSLEER. Deletions cut 0 bases from V and 7 bases from J, with 12 bases between. The CDR3 consists of 14 residues. The CDR3 protein is CASSQDGRGLGYTF. The DNA of the CDR3 is TGCGCCAGCAGCCAAGATGGCAGGGGACTTGGCTACACCTTC.